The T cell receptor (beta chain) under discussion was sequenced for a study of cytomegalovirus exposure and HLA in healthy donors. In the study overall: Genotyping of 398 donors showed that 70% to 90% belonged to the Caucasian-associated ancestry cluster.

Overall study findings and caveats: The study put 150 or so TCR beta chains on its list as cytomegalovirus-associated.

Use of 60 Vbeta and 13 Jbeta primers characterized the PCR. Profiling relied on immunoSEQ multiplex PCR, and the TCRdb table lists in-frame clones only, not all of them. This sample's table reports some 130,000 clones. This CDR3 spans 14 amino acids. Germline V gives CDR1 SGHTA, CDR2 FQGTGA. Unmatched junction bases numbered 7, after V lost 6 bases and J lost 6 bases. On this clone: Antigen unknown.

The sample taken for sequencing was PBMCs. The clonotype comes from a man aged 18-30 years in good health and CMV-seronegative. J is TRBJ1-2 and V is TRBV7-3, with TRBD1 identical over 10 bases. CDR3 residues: CASSPFGTGDGYTF. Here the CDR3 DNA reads TGTGCCAGCAGTCCCTTTGGGACAGGGGATGGCTACACCTTC.